Below, 20 T cell receptor beta chains from the same sample are listed, as sequenced in a study of blood T cell repertoires in COVID-19. The repertoire was sequenced with immunoSEQ multiplex PCR; TCRdb's copy has only in-frame clones and lacks some. The sample records around 50,000 clones, 60% to 80% being singletons. Specimen: peripheral blood. The receptors here all came from a human donor with active or convalescent COVID-19. The donor label of this sample is uncertain.

The genes are TRBV6-4 and TRBJ2-7; D perhaps matches TRBD2 (5 bases). V was cut by 5 bases and J by 7 bases, with 21 bases left in between. The CDR3 runs to 15 residues. In germline, CDR1 is MRHNA, CDR2 SNTAGT. CDR3 nucleotides: TGTGCCAGCAGTCCCGCGGCGGGTGGGGTAAGAGAGCAGTACTTC. This gives the protein CASSPAAGGVREQYF.

This clone appeared many times. The chain carries TRBV6-6 and TRBJ1-6; TRBD1 might be the D (5 bases). CDR3 length: 15 residues. Trimming pared 3 bases from V and 9 bases from J, leaving 15 bases between. Germline V gene data show CDR1 as MNHNY and CDR2 as SVGAGI (reference sequence). The CDR3 is CASSYSGGRGSPLHF. The CDR3 coding sequence is TGTGCCAGCAGTTATAGTGGCGGGAGGGGTTCACCCCTCCACTTT.

J is TRBJ2-7 and V is TRBV18, with D tentatively TRBD2 (5 bases). Germline CDR1 is KGHSH and CDR2 is LQKENI. V was shortened by 2 bases and J by 2 bases, with 13 bases between the two germline ends. The CDR3 is 15 residues long. In DNA form, the CDR3 reads TGTGCCAGCTCACCAACTAGAGATGCCACCTACGAGCAGTACTTC. Translating it yields CASSPTRDATYEQYF.

The chain is built from TRBV7-3 and TRBJ2-1, with 9 bases that match TRBD1. This CDR3 has 16 amino acids. V was clipped by 0 bases and J by 5 bases; unmatched bases: 5. Germline V gives CDR1 SGHTA, CDR2 FQGTGA. The CDR3 DNA sequence: TGTGCCAGCAGCTTAACCCCTGGGACAGGGCACAATGAGCAGTTCTTC. Its protein product is CASSLTPGTGHNEQFF.

This clone has a handful of counts. This rearrangement joins TRBV5-4 to TRBJ1-4, with 9 positions matching TRBD1. CDR3 size: 14 residues. The trim removed 5 bases at V and 6 bases at J, leaving 5 bases unmatched. From germline, CDR1 is SGHNT and CDR2 YYREEE (reference sequence). As DNA, the CDR3 is TGTGCCAGCAGTCCCGGGACAGGGCATGAAAAACTGTTTTTT. It is translated as CASSPGTGHEKLFF.

The rearrangement links TRBV4-1 to TRBJ1-5; perhaps TRBD1 as D (5 bases). Germline loops: CDR1 MGHRA, CDR2 YSYEKL. Trimming shortened V by 0 bases and J by 5 bases, and 11 bases separated the two germline ends. The CDR3 is made up of 15 amino acids. CDR3 DNA sequence: TGCGCCAGCAGCCAAGAGGCAGGGTCCTATCAGCCCCAGCATTTT. Translated: CASSQEAGSYQPQHF.

CDR3: CASSFPQGSSGELFF. The DNA of the CDR3 is TGTGCCAGCTCATTCCCCCAGGGAAGTTCCGGGGAGCTGTTTTTT. The chain is built from TRBV18 and TRBJ2-2; maybe TRBD1 (5 bases). V was clipped by 5 bases and J by 6 bases, with 16 bases between them. CDR1 KGHSH and CDR2 LQKENI come from the germline V gene. CDR3 length equals 15 residues.

The chain uses TRBV4-3 and TRBJ2-6, with D possibly being TRBD2 (6 bases). This CDR3 spans 16 amino acids. The germline V and J ends were trimmed by 1 base and 3 bases, with 10 bases remaining between them. Germline lookup yields CDR1 LGHNA and CDR2 YSLEER. The CDR3 DNA follows: TGCGCCAGCAGCCAAGTGCGGGGCTATGGGGCCAACGTCCTGACTTTC. It codes for CASSQVRGYGANVLTF.

The chain combines TRBV7-9 with TRBJ2-7; no reliable D call. Trimming removed 1 base from V and 1 base from J, with 14 bases in between. Germline CDR1 SEHNR, CDR2 FQNEAQ (reference sequence). The CDR3 contains 16 residues. CDR3 region: CASSLGARHGSYEQYF. The CDR3 bases are TGTGCCAGCAGCTTAGGGGCACGACATGGGTCCTACGAGCAGTACTTC.

This clone showed up just once. The chain links TRBV5-1 to TRBJ1-4, with 7 bases identical to TRBD1. This CDR3 is 14 amino acids long. V shed 7 bases and J 3 bases; nucleotides not matched to a gene: 6. Per the germline V gene, CDR1 is SGHRS and CDR2 is YFSETQ. CDR3 coding DNA: TGCGCCAGCCGGACGGGACAGCCTAATGAAAAACTGTTTTTT. Protein: CASRTGQPNEKLFF.

This chain connects TRBV7-9 to TRBJ2-1, with D uncertain. V dropped 5 bases and J dropped 7 bases, with 15 bases sitting between them. There are 14 residues in the CDR3. CDR1 is SEHNR and CDR2 is FQNEAQ in the germline V gene (reference sequence). The CDR3 protein is CASSPSQVSNEQFF. The DNA of the CDR3 is TGTGCCAGCAGCCCATCCCAGGTGTCTAATGAGCAGTTCTTC.

This clone occurred a few times. The chain carries TRBV7-2 and TRBJ2-1; a weak D match, TRBD1 (8 bases). V was shortened by 8 bases and J by 3 bases, with 14 bases between the two germline ends. Germline V CDR1 and CDR2: SGHTA, FQGNSA. This CDR3 region has 14 residues. CDR3 loop: CASLQGGGYNEQFF. The CDR3, as DNA: TGTGCCAGCCTACAGGGGGGGGGCTACAATGAGCAGTTCTTC.

The V gene is TRBV6-1, the J gene TRBJ2-7, with D perhaps matching TRBD2 (6 bases). Per germline, CDR1 MNHNS and CDR2 SASEGT. The CDR3 has 14 residues. V shed 2 bases and J shed 2 bases, with 10 bases lying between them. The CDR3 DNA is TGTGCCAGCAGTGAATCGGGACTGACCTACGAGCAGTACTTC. Translating it yields CASSESGLTYEQYF.

The chain employs TRBV15 and TRBJ1-2; possibly TRBD1 for D (5 bases). The germline V and J ends were trimmed by 0 bases and 0 bases, with 8 bases remaining between them. Germline CDR1 LNHNV, CDR2 YYDKDF (reference sequence). CDR3 size: 15 residues. The CDR3 nucleotides are TGTGCCACCAGCAGAGAGGGGGGAGCTAACTATGGCTACACCTTC. It yields the protein CATSREGGANYGYTF.

The genes are TRBV18 and TRBJ2-3; 9 bases map to TRBD1. Germline V gene sequence: CDR1 KGHSH, CDR2 LQKENI. The CDR3 length is 15 residues. V dropped 4 bases and J dropped 2; count of bases not matched to a gene: 4. This CDR3 reads CASSQGQGPTDTQYF. The CDR3, as DNA: TGTGCCAGCTCACAGGGACAGGGCCCCACAGATACGCAGTATTTT.

The chain combines TRBV5-1 with TRBJ2-1, with 15 positions matching TRBD2. Losses at the gene ends were 0 bases for V and 3 bases for J; bases not matched to a gene: 4. The CDR3 has 18 residues. The germline gives CDR1 SGHRS, CDR2 YFSETQ. Here the CDR3 reads CASSLGTSGRDYYNEQFF. The CDR3 coding sequence is TGCGCCAGCAGCTTGGGGACTAGCGGGAGGGATTACTACAATGAGCAGTTCTTC.

This sequence joins TRBV28 and TRBJ2-1, with 8 bases fitting TRBD2. The length of the CDR3 is 14 residues. The germline V gene has CDR1 MDHEN and CDR2 SYDVKM. V was clipped by 8 bases and J by 5 bases; unmatched bases: 8. The CDR3 DNA reads TGTGCCAGCGCCACGGGACTAGATAACAATGAGCAGTTCTTC. It codes for CASATGLDNNEQFF.

This clone was detected only once. This chain connects TRBV5-1 to TRBJ2-2, with 9 bases that match TRBD2. The CDR3 is 14 amino acids. In germline, CDR1 is SGHRS, CDR2 YFSETQ. The J segment lost 4 bases and the V segment lost 7 bases, leaving 5 bases of the junction unmatched. The CDR3 is CASGIAGATGELFF. CDR3 coding DNA: TGCGCCAGCGGGATAGCGGGAGCCACCGGGGAGCTGTTTTTT.

This clone was observed a few times. The V call is TRBV11-3, the J call TRBJ1-1, with D possibly TRBD1 on 5 matching bases. The CDR3 has 12 residues. Trimming removed 0 bases from V and 8 bases from J, with 7 bases in between. CDR1 and CDR2 from the germline V gene are SGHNT and YENEEA. The CDR3 DNA reads TGTGCCAGCAGCTTAGAACAGGCCGAAGCTTTCTTT. It codes for CASSLEQAEAFF. Full variable domain (rest looked up from reference TRBV11-3 and TRBJ1-1): EAGVVQSPRYKIIEKKQPVAFWCNPISGHNTLYWYLQNLGQGPELLIRYENEEAVDDSQLPKDRFSAERLKGVDSTLKIQPAELGDSAVYLCASSLEQAEAFFGQGTRLTVV.

The CDR3 nucleotides read TGTGCCAGGAAAGCGGTGGTACGGGCTCTCACAGATACGCAGTATTTT. Amino acid sequence: CARKAVVRALTDTQYF. This chain links TRBV2 with TRBJ2-3, with a possible D match to TRBD2 (5 bases). This CDR3 is built from 16 residues. The germline V gene encodes CDR1 SNHLY and CDR2 FYNNEI. V dropped 9 bases and J dropped 2 bases, with 21 bases sitting between them.